The clone carrying this T cell receptor beta chain was recorded at least ten times. Antigen unknown. This CDR3 spans 13 amino acids. V was clipped by 5 bases and J by 1 base; unmatched bases: 4. The germline CDR1 and CDR2 sequences are GTSNPN and SVGIG (reference sequence). The data stem from a study of neurological immune-mediated disorders. Findings of the study overall: Phylogenetically, 18 of 34 multiple sclerosis patients' repertoires fell into one related-CDR3 cluster, a possible signature.

The cDNA came from 5'RACE, which used 10-nucleotide random UMIs. TCRdb reprocessed the 5' RACE reads with MiXCR, giving one entry per CDR3 protein. This table holds approximately 74,000 distinct CDR3 sequences, 4% to 6% found once. The V and J genes are TRBV30 and TRBJ1-1, with 7 bases aligning to TRBD1. What was sequenced was PBMCs. The source is a man aged 18 to 30 with multiple sclerosis. This CDR3 is CAWDKGANTEAFF. The DNA of the CDR3 is TGTGCCTGGGATAAGGGGGCGAACACTGAAGCTTTCTTT.